This T cell receptor (beta chain) was retrieved from a study of OX40 agonist ivuxolimab in advanced cancers. Study at large: Patients received ivuxolimab, an agonistic anti-OX40 (CD134) antibody. Three partial responders included one hepatocellular carcinoma patient and two cutaneous melanoma patients.

The table came from immunoSEQ multiplex PCR; TCRdb's copy has only in-frame clones and leaves some out. The sample lists tens of thousands of clones, roughly 87% seen once, with under 0.35% in the top ten. This receptor was obtained from an adult with an advanced solid tumor such as melanoma, head and neck, liver or kidney cancer. The starting material was CD4+ or CD8+ T cells sorted from blood, obtained in a trial of the OX40 agonist ivuxolimab.

The CDR3 DNA reads TGTGCCAGCGGACTCATCTCTGGAAACACCATATATTTT. Its translation: CASGLISGNTIYF. V and J are TRBV7-6 and TRBJ1-3, with unresolved D. The CDR3 is 13 residues long. Per the germline V gene, CDR1 is SGHVS and CDR2 is FNYEAQ. Trimming took off 8 bases at V and 0 bases at J, with 8 bases between the two ends.